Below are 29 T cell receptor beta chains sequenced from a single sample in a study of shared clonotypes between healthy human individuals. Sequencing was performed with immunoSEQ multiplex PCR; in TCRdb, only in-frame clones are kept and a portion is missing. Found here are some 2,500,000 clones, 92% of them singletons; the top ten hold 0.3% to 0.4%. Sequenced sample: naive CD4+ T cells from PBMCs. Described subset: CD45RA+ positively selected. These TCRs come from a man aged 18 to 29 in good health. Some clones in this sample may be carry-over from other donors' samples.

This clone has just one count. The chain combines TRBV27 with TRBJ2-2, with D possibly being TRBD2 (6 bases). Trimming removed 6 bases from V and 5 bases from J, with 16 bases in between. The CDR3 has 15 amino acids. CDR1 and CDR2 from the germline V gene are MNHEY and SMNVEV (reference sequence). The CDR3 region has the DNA TGTGCCAGCAGCCAAGTCGGGAGAGGGACCGGGGAGCTGTTTTTT. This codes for CASSQVGRGTGELFF.

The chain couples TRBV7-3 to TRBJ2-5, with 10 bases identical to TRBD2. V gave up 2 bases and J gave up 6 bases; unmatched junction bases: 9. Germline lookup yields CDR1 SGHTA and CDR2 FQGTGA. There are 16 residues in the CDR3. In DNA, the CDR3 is TGTGCCAGCAGCTTAGGCACTAGCGGGATTGGGCAGACCCAGTACTTC. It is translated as CASSLGTSGIGQTQYF.

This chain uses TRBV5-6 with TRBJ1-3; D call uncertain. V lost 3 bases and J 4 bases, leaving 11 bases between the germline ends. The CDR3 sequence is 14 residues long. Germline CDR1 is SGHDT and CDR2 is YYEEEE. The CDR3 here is CASSSWTGGNTIYF. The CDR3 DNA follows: TGTGCCAGCAGCTCATGGACTGGGGGAAACACCATATATTTT.

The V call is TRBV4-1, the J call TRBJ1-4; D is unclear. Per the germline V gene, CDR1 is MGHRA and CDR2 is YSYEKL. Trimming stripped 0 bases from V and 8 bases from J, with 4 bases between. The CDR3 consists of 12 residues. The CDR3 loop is CASSQDAEKLFF. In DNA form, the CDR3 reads TGCGCCAGCAGCCAAGATGCCGAAAAACTGTTTTTT.

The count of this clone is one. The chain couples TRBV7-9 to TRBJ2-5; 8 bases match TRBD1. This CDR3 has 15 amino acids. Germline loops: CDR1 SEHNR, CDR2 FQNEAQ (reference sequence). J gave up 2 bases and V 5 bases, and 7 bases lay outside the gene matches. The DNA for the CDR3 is TGTGCCAGCAGCCTCCGGACAGGGCTTCAAGAGACCCAGTACTTC. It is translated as CASSLRTGLQETQYF. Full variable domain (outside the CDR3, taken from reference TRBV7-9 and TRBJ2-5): DTGVSQNPRHKITKRGQNVTFRCDPISEHNRLYWYRQTLGQGPEFLTYFQNEAQLEKSRLLSDRFSAERPKGSFSTLEIQRTEQGDSAMYLCASSLRTGLQETQYFGPGTRLLVL.

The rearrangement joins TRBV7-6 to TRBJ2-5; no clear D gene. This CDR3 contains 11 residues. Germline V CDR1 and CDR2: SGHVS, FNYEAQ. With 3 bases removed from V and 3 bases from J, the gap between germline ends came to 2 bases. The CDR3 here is CASSFKETQYF. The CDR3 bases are TGTGCCAGCAGCTTTAAAGAGACCCAGTACTTC.

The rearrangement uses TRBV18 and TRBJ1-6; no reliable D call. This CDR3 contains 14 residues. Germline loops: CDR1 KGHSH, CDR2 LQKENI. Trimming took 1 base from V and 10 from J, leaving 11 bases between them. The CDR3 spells CASSPREGTSPLHF. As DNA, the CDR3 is TGTGCCAGCTCACCACGGGAGGGAACCTCACCCCTCCACTTT.

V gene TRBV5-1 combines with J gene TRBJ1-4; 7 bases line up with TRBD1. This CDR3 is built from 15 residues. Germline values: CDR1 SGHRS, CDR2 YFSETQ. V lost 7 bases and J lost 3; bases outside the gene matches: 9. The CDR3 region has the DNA TGCGCCAGCGGCCCGTTAGGGACAGCTAATGAAAAACTGTTTTTT. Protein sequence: CASGPLGTANEKLFF.

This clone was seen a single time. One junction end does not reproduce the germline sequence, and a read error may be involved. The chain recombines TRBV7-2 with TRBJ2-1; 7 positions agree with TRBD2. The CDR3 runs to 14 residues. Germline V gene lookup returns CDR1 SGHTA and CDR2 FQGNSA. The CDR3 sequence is CASSLALSASGELF. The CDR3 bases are TGTGCCAGCAGCTTAGCTCTTAGCGCTAGCGGCGAGCTCTTC.

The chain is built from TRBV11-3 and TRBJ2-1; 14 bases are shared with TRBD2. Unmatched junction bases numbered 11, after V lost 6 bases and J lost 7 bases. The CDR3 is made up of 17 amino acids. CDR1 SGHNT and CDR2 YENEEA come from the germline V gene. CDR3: CASSRGGTSGSRNEQFF. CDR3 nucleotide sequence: TGTGCCAGCAGTAGAGGCGGGACTAGCGGGAGTAGGAATGAGCAGTTCTTC.

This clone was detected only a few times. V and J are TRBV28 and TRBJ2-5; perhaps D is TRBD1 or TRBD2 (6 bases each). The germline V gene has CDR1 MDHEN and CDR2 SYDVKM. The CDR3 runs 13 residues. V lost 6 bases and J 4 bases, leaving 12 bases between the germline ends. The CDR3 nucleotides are TGTGCCAGCAGGCTACAGGGAGGAGAGACCCAGTACTTC. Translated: CASRLQGGETQYF.

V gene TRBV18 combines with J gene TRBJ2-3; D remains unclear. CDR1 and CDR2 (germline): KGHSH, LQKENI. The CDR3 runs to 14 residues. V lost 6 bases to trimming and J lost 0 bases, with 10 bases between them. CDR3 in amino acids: CASSPAWSTDTQYF. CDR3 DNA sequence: TGTGCCAGCTCCCCAGCGTGGAGCACAGATACGCAGTATTTT.

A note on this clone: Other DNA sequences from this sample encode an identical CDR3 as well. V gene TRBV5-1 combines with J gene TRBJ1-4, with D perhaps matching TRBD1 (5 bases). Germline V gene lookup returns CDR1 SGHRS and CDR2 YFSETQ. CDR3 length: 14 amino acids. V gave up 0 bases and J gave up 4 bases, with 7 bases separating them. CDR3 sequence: CASSLGQFNEKLFF. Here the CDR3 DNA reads TGCGCCAGCAGCTTGGGACAGTTTAATGAAAAACTGTTTTTT.

CDR3 residues: CASSPQTGYYGYTF. Here the CDR3 DNA reads TGTGCCAGCAGCCCCCAAACAGGTTATTATGGCTACACCTTC. J is TRBJ1-2 and V is TRBV28; possible D gene TRBD1, 5 bases. This CDR3 spans 14 amino acids. Germline CDR1 MDHEN, CDR2 SYDVKM. V lost 6 bases, J lost 5 bases, and 16 bases lay in between.

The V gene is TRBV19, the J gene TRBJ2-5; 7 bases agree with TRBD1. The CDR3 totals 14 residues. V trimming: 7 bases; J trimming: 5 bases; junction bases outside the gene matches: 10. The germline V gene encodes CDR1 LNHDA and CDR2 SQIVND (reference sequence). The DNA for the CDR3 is TGTGCCAGTACGGTCAGGGGGTCCGCGGAGACCCAGTACTTC. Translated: CASTVRGSAETQYF.

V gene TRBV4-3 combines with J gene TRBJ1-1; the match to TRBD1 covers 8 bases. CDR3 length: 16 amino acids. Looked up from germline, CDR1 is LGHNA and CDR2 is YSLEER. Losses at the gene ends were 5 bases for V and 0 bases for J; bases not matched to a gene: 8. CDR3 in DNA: TGCGCCAGCAGCGCCCGGACAGGGTCCATGAACACTGAAGCTTTCTTT. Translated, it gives CASSARTGSMNTEAFF.

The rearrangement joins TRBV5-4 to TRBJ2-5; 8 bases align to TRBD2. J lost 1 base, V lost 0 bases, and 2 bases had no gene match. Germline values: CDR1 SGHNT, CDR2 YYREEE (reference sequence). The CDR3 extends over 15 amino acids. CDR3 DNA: TGTGCCAGCAGCTTGGACGGGAGGGCCCAAGAGACCCAGTACTTC. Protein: CASSLDGRAQETQYF.

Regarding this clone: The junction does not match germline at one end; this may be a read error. CDR3 in amino acids: CAIAPSGGRYEQYF. DNA for the CDR3: TGCGCCATCGCCCCCTCGGGCGGGAGGTACGAGCAGTACTTC. This chain uses TRBV10-3 with TRBJ2-7, with 8 bases aligning to TRBD2. The germline V gene encodes CDR1 ENHRY and CDR2 SYGVKD. This CDR3 has 14 residues.

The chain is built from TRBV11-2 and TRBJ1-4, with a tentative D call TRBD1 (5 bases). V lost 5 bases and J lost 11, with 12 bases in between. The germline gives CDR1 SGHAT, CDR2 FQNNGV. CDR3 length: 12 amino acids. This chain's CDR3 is CASSLAWGKLFF. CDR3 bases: TGTGCCAGCAGCCTAGCGTGGGGGAAACTGTTTTTT.

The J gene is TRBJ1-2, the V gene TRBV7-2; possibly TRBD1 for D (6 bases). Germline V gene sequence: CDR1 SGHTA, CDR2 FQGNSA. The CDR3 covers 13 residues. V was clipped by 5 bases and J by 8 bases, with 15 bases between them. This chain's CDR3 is CASSLTGAEGYTF. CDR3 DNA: TGTGCCAGCAGCCTGACGGGGGCAGAGGGCTACACCTTC.

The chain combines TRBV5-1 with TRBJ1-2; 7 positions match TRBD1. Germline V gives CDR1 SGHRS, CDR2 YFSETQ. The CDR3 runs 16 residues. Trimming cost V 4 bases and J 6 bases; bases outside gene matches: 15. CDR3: CASSARQGGVDDGYTF. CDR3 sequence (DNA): TGCGCCAGCAGCGCACGACAGGGAGGGGTCGATGATGGCTACACCTTC.

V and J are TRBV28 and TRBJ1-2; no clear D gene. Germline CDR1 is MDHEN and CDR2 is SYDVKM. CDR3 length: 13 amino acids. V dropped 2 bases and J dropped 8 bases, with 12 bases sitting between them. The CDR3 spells CASSLGQVAGYTF. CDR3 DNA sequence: TGTGCCAGCAGTTTAGGGCAGGTAGCCGGCTACACCTTC.

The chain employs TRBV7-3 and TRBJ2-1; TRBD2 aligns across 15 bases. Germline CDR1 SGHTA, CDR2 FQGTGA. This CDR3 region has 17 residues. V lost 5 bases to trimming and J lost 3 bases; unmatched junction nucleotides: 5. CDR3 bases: TGTGCCAGCAGCCCAGGGACTAGCGGGAGGATCTACAATGAGCAGTTCTTC. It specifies CASSPGTSGRIYNEQFF.

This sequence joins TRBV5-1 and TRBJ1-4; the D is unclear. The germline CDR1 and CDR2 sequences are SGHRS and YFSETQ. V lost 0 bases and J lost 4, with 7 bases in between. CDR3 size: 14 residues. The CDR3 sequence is CASSLAVGNEKLFF. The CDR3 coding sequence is TGCGCCAGCAGCTTGGCCGTCGGTAATGAAAAACTGTTTTTT.

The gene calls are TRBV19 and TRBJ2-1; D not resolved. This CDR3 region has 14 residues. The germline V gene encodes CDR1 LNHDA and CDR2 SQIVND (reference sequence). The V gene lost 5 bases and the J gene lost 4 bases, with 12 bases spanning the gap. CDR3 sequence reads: CASSLGVTYNEQFF. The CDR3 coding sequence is TGTGCCAGTAGTCTTGGAGTTACTTACAATGAGCAGTTCTTC. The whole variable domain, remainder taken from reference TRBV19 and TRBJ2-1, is DGGITQSPKYLFRKEGQNVTLSCEQNLNHDAMYWYRQDPGQGLRLIYYSQIVNDFQKGDIAEGYSVSREKKESFPLTVTSAQKNPTAFYLCASSLGVTYNEQFFGPGTRLTVL.

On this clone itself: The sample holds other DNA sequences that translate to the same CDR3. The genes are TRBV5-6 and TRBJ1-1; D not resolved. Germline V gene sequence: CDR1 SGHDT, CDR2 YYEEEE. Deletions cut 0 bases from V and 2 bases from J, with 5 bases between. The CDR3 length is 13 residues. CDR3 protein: CASSLGLNTEAFF. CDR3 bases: TGTGCCAGCAGCTTGGGGCTAAACACTGAAGCTTTCTTT. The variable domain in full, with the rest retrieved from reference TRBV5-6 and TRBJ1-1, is DAGVTQSPTHLIKTRGQQVTLRCSPKSGHDTVSWYQQALGQGPQFIFQYYEEEERQRGNFPDRFSGHQFPNYSSELNVNALLLGDSALYLCASSLGLNTEAFFGQGTRLTVV.

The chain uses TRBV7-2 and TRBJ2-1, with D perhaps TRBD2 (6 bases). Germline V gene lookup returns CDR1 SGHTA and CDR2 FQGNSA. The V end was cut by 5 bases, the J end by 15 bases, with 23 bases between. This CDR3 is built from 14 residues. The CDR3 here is CASSRTVWDSQTFF. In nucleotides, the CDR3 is TGTGCCAGCAGCCGTACCGTGTGGGACTCTCAGACGTTCTTC. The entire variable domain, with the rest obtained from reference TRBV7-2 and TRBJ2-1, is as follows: GAGVSQSPSNKVTEKGKDVELRCDPISGHTALYWYRQSLGQGLEFLIYFQGNSAPDKSGLPSDRFSAERTGGSVSTLTIQRTQQEDSAVYLCASSRTVWDSQTFFGPGTRLTVL.

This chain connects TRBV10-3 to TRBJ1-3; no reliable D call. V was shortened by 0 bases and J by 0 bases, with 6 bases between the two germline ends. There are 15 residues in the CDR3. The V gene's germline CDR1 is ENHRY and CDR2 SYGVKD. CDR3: CAISESRNSGNTIYF. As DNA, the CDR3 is TGTGCCATCAGTGAGTCAAGGAACTCTGGAAACACCATATATTTT.

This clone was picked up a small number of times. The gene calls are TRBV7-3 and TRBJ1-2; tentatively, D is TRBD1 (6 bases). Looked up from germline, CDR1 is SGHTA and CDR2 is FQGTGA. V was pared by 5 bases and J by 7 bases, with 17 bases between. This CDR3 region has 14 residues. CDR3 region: CASSDLKQGGGYTF. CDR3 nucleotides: TGTGCCAGCAGCGACCTAAAACAGGGAGGTGGCTACACCTTC.